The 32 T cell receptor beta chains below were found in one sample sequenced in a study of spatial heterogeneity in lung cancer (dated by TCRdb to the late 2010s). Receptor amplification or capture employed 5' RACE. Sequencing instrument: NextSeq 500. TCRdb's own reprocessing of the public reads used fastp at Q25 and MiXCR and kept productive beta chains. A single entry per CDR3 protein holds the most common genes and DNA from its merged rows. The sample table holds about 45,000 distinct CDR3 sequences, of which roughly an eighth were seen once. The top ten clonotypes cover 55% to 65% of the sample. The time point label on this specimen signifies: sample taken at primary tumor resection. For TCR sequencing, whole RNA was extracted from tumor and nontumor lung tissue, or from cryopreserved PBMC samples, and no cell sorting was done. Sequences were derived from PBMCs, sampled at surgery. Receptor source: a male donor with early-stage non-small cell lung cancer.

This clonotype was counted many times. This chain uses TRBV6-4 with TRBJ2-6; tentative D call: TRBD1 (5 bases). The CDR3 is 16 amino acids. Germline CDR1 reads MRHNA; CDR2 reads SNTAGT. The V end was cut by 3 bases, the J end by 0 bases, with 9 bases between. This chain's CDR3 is CASSEGHRSGANVLTF. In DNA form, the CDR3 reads TGTGCCAGCAGTGAGGGGCACCGCTCTGGGGCCAACGTCCTGACTTTC.

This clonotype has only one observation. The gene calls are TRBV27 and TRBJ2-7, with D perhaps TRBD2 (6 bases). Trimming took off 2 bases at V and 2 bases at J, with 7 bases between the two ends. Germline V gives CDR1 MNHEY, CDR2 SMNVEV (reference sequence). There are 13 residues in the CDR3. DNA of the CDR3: TGTGCCAGCAGTTTACGCGGGACCTACGAGCAGTACTTC. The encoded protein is CASSLRGTYEQYF.

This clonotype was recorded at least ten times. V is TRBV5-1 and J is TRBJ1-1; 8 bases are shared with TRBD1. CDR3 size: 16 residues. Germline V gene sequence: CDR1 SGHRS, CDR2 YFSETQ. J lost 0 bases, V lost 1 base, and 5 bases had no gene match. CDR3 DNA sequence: TGCGCCAGCAGCTTGAGGACAGGGTCCATGAACACTGAAGCTTTCTTT. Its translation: CASSLRTGSMNTEAFF.

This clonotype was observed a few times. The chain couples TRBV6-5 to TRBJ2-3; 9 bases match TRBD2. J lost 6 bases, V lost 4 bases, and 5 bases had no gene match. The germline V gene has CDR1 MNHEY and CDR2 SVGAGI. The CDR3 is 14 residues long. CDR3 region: CASSSASGADTQYF. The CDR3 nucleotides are TGTGCCAGCAGTTCTGCTAGCGGGGCGGATACGCAGTATTTT.

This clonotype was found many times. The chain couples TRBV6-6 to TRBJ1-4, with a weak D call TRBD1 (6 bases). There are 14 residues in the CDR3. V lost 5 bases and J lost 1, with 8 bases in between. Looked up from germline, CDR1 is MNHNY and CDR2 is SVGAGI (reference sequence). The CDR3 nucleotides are TGTGCCAGCAGTGCAGGGGTAACTAATGAAAAACTGTTTTTT. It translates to CASSAGVTNEKLFF.

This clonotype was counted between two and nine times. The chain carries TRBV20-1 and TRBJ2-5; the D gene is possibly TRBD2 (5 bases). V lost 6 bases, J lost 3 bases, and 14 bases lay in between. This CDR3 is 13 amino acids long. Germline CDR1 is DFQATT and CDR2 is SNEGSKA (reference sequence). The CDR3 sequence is CSALTSGKETQYF. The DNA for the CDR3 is TGCAGTGCCCTAACCTCCGGGAAAGAGACCCAGTACTTC.

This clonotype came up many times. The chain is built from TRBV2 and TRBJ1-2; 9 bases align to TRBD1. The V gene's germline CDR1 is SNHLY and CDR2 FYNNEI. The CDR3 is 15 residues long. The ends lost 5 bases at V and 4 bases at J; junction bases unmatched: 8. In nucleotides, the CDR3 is TGTGCCAGCAGTCGCGAGGGACAGGGAGGCTATGGCTACACCTTC. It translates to CASSREGQGGYGYTF.

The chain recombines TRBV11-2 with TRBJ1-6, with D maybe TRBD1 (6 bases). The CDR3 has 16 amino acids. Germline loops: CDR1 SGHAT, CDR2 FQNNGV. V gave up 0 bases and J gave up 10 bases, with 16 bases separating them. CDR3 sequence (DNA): TGTGCCAGCAGCTTAGATTTGGCACAGGGCGGCTCACCCCTCCACTTT. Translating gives CASSLDLAQGGSPLHF.

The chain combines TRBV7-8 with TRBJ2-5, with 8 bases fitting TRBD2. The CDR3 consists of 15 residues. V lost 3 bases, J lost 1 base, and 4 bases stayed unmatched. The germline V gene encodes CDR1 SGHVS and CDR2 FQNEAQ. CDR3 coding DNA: TGTGCCAGCAGCTTTCGGGGGGGCCGCCAAGAGACCCAGTACTTC. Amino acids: CASSFRGGRQETQYF.

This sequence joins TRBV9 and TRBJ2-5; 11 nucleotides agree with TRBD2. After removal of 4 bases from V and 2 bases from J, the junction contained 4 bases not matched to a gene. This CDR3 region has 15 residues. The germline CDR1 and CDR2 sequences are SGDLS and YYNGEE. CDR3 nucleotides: TGTGCCAGCAGCTCAAGGACTAGCGGGCAAGAGACCCAGTACTTC. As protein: CASSSRTSGQETQYF.

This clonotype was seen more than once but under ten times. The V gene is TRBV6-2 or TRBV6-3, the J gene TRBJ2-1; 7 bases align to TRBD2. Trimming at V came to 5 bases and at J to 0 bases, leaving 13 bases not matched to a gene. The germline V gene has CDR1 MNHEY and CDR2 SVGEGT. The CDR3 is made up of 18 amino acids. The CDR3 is CASSTPSLTSTSYNEQFF. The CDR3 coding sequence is TGTGCCAGCAGTACCCCTTCACTGACTAGCACCTCCTACAATGAGCAGTTCTTC.

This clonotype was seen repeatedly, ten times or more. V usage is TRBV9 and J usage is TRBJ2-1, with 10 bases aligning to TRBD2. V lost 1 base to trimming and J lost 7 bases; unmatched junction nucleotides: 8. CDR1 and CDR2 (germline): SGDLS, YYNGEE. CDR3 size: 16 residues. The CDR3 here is CASSVYLAGVGNEQFF. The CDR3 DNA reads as TGTGCCAGCAGCGTATATCTAGCGGGAGTGGGAAATGAGCAGTTCTTC.

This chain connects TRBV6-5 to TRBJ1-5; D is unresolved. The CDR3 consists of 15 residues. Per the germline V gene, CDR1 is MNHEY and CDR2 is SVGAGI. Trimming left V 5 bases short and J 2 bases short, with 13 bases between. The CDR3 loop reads CASSLRHEGNQPQHF. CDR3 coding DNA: TGTGCCAGCAGTCTAAGACACGAAGGCAATCAGCCCCAGCATTTT.

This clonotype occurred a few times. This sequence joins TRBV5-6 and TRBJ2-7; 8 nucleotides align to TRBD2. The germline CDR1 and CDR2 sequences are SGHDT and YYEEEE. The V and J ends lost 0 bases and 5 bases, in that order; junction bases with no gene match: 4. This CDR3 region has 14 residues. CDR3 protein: CASSLGTSRHEQYF. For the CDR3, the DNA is TGTGCCAGCAGCTTGGGGACTAGCCGCCACGAGCAGTACTTC.

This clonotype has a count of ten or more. CDR3 nucleotide sequence: TGCAGTGCTATCCCACCCGCTGTAGGGACCCAGTACTTC. This codes for CSAIPPAVGTQYF. The rearrangement links TRBV20-1 to TRBJ2-5; D is unresolved. Trimming stripped 4 bases from V and 7 bases from J, with 16 bases between. The CDR3 loop spans 13 amino acids. CDR1 is DFQATT, CDR2 SNEGSKA, per germline (reference sequence).

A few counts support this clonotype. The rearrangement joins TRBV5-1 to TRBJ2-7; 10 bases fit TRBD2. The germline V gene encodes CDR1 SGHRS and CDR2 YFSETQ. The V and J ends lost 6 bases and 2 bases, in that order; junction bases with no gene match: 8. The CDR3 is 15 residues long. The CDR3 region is CASKGTSGVTYEQYF. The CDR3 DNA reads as TGCGCCAGCAAGGGAACTAGCGGGGTCACCTACGAGCAGTACTTC.

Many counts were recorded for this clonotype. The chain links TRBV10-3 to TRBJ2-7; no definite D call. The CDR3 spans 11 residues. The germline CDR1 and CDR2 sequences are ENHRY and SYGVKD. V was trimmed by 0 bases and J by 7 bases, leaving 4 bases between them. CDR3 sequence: CAISESGEQYF. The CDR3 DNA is TGTGCCATCAGTGAGTCGGGAGAGCAGTACTTC.

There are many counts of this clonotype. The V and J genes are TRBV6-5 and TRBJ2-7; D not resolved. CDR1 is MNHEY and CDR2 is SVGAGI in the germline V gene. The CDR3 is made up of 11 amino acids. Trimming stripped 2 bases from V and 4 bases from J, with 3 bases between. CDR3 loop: CASSYAYEQYF. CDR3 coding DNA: TGTGCCAGCAGTTACGCGTACGAGCAGTACTTC.

The CDR3 reads CAISESTVGQAVATDTQYF. CDR3 sequence (DNA): TGTGCCATCAGTGAGTCGACAGTTGGACAGGCCGTAGCCACAGATACGCAGTATTTT. The chain links TRBV10-3 to TRBJ2-3; 7 nucleotides align to TRBD1. V was clipped by 0 bases and J by 2 bases; unmatched bases: 14. This CDR3 spans 19 amino acids. Germline-derived CDR1 and CDR2 are ENHRY and SYGVKD.

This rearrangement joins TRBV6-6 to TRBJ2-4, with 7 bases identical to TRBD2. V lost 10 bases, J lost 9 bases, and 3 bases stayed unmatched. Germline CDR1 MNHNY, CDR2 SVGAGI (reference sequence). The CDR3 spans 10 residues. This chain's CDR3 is CATWEGIQYF. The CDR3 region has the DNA TGTGCCACCTGGGAGGGCATTCAGTACTTC.

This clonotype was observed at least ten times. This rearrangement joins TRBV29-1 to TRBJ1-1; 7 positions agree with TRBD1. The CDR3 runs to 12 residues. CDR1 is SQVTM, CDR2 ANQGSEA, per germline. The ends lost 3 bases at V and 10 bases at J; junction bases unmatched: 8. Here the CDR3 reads CSVESRQGGAFF. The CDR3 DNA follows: TGCAGCGTTGAGAGCCGACAGGGTGGAGCTTTCTTT.

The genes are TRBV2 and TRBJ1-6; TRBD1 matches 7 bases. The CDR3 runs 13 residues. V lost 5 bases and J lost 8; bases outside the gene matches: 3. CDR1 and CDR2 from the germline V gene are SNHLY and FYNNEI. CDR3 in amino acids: CASSYQGDSPLHF. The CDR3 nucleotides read TGTGCCAGCAGTTACCAGGGGGATTCACCCCTCCACTTT.

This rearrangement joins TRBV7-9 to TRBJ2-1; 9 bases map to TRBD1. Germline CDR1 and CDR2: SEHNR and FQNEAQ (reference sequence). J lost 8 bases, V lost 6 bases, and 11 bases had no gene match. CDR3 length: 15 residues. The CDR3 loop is CASRFGTGKLDEQFF. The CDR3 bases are TGTGCCAGCAGGTTCGGGACAGGGAAGCTGGATGAGCAGTTCTTC. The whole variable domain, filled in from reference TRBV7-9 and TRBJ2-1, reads DTGVSQNPRHKITKRGQNVTFRCDPISEHNRLYWYRQTLGQGPEFLTYFQNEAQLEKSRLLSDRFSAERPKGSFSTLEIQRTEQGDSAMYLCASRFGTGKLDEQFFGPGTRLTVL.

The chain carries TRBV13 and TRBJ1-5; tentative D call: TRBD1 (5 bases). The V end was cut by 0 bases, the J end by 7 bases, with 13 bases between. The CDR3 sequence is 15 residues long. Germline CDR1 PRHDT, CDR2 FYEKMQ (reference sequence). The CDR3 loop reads CASSLGVRVGQPQHF. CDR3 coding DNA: TGTGCCAGCAGCTTAGGCGTCAGGGTGGGGCAGCCCCAGCATTTT.

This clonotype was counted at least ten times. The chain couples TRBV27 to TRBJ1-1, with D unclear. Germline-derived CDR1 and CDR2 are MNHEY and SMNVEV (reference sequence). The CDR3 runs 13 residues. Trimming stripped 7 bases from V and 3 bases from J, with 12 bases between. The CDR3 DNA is TGTGCCAGCATGATCTCCGGGGACACTGAAGCTTTCTTT. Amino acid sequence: CASMISGDTEAFF.

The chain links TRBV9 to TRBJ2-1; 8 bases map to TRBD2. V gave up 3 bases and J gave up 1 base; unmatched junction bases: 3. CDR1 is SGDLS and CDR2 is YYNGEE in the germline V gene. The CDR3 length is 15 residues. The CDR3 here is CASSASSGSYNEQFF. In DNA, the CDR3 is TGTGCCAGCAGCGCTTCTAGCGGGTCCTACAATGAGCAGTTCTTC.

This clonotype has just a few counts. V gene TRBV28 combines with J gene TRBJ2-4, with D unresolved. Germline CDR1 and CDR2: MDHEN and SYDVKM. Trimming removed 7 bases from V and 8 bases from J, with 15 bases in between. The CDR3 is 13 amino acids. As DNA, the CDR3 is TGTGCCAGCAAAGAGTCGACGAGAGACATTCAGTACTTC. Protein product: CASKESTRDIQYF.

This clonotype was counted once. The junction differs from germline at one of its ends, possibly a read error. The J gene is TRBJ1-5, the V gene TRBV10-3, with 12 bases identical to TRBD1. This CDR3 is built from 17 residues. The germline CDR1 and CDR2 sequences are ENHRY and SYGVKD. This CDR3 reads CTISQDSGTGGQQPQHF. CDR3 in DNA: TGTACCATCAGTCAAGATTCCGGGACAGGGGGCCAGCAGCCCCAGCATTTT.

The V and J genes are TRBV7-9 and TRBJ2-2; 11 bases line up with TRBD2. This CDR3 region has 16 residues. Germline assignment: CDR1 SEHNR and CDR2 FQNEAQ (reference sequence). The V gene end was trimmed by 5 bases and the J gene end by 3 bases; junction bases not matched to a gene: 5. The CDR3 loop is CASSDTSGGDTGELFF. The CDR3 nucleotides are TGTGCCAGCAGCGACACTAGCGGGGGAGACACCGGGGAGCTGTTTTTT.

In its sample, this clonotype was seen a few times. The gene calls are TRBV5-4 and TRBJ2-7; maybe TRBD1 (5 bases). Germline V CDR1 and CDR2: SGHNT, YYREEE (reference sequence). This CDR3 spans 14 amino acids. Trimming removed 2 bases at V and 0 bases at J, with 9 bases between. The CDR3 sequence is CASSFGANSYEQYF. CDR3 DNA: TGTGCCAGCAGCTTTGGGGCTAACTCCTACGAGCAGTACTTC.

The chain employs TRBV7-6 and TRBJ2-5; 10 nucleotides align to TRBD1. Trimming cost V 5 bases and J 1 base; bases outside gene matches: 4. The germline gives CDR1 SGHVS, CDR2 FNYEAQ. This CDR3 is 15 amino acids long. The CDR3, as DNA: TGTGCCAGCAGCGTTGACAGGGGGCGCCAAGAGACCCAGTACTTC. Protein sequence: CASSVDRGRQETQYF.

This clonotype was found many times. The CDR3 is CASSLTGGFGYTF. The CDR3 DNA sequence: TGTGCCAGCAGCTTAACAGGGGGCTTTGGCTACACCTTC. J is TRBJ1-2 and V is TRBV7-2, with 9 bases lining up with TRBD1. CDR3 size: 13 residues. The V gene's germline CDR1 is SGHTA and CDR2 FQGNSA. V trimming: 2 bases; J trimming: 7 bases; junction bases outside the gene matches: 2.